Sequencing of this T cell receptor beta chain was carried out in a study of lymphopenia after photon versus proton radiotherapy. Some clones are missing from TCRdb's copy, which holds only in-frame ones; the method was immunoSEQ multiplex PCR. The repertoire includes 40,000 or so clones, approximately 90% of them detected once, and over 12% sits in the top ten. The sequences come from peripheral blood, collected from a patient treated with photon-based radiotherapy. This clonotype was obtained from a man aged 60-69 years with cholangiocarcinoma.

The CDR3, as DNA: TGTGCCAGCAGCTTAGCGGGTGCTGACATTCAGTACTTC. Amino acids: CASSLAGADIQYF. The chain is built from TRBV7-2 and TRBJ2-4; D ambiguous. The ends were cut back, 0 bases at V and 8 bases at J, with 8 bases in the middle. The CDR3 spans 13 residues. The germline V gene has CDR1 SGHTA and CDR2 FQGNSA.